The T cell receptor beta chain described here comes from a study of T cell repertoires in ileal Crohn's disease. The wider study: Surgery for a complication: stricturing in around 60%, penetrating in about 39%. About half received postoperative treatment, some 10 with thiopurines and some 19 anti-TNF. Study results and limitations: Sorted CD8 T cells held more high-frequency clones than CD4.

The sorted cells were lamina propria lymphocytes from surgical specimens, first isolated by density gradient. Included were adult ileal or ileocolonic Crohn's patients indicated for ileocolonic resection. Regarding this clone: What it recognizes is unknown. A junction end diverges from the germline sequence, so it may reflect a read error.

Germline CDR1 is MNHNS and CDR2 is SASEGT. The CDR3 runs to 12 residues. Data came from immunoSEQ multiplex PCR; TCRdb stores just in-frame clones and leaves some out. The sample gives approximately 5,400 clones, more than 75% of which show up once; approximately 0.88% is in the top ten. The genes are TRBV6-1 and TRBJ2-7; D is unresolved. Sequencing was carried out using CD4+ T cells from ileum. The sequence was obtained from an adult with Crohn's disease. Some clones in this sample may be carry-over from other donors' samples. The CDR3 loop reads CASSEATYEQYF. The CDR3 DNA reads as TGTGCCAGCAGCGAAGCTACCTACGAGCAGTACTTC.